These 4 T cell receptor beta chains share one sample of origin, sequenced in a study of beta chain features in type 1 diabetes. Investigators reverse transcribed all isolated RNA, so they sequenced expressed TCRB transcripts. Assay used: immunoSEQ multiplex PCR; TCRdb lists only in-frame clones, some missing. Of hundreds of thousands of clones listed, 9.5% to 11% were seen once; the top ten hold about 0.014%. The specimen sequenced was naive CD4+ T cells from blood. These receptors were obtained from a woman aged 25 to 45 in good health.

Only a few counts were recorded for this clone. The chain recombines TRBV5-1 with TRBJ1-5; 8 nucleotides agree with TRBD1. The CDR3 is made up of 15 amino acids. With 5 bases clipped from V and 2 bases from J, the junction kept 6 bases outside the gene matches. Germline loops: CDR1 SGHRS, CDR2 YFSETQ. CDR3 residues: CASRPTGDGNQPQHF. CDR3 in DNA: TGCGCCAGCAGACCGACAGGGGATGGCAATCAGCCCCAGCATTTT.

The chain links TRBV15 to TRBJ2-7; D is ambiguous. The ends were cut back, 0 bases at V and 7 bases at J, with 13 bases in the middle. Germline V gives CDR1 LNHNV, CDR2 YYDKDF (reference sequence). The CDR3 covers 14 residues. The CDR3 region has the DNA TGTGCCACCAGCAGAGATATGGGTACGGGTGAGCAGTACTTC. It is translated as CATSRDMGTGEQYF.

A few counts support this clone. The chain has TRBV5-1 and TRBJ2-3; maybe TRBD2 (6 bases). Per germline, CDR1 SGHRS and CDR2 YFSETQ. V lost 4 bases to trimming and J lost 0 bases, with 15 bases between them. This CDR3 region has 16 residues. CDR3 protein: CASSHPTGESTDTQYF. CDR3 coding DNA: TGCGCCAGCAGCCACCCTACGGGGGAGAGCACAGATACGCAGTATTTT.

This clone was seen only a few times. This chain joins TRBV5-1 and TRBJ2-3; TRBD1 is a possible D gene (6 bases). Trimming left V 5 bases short and J 0 bases short, with 10 bases between. This CDR3 is 14 amino acids long. Germline CDR1 is SGHRS and CDR2 is YFSETQ. CDR3 sequence reads: CASSYGQSTDTQYF. For the CDR3, the DNA is TGCGCCAGCAGTTACGGACAGAGCACAGATACGCAGTATTTT.